This T cell receptor beta chain was identified during a study of cytotoxic CD8 clonotypes in ibrutinib-treated CLL. Study-level background: The taking of response samples occurred after a median about eleven months of treatment, with a range of 6 to 36. Points from the study as a whole: Clonality measured at baseline exceeded age-matched healthy donors, tracking circulating CD8+ T-cell counts.

With regard to this clone: What it binds is unknown.

Here immunoSEQ multiplex PCR was the method, and the copy in TCRdb shows in-frame clones only, minus some. The table has about 45,000 clones, 65% seen once. The length of the CDR3 is 12 residues. Germline loops: CDR1 GTSNPN, CDR2 SVGIG (reference sequence). Trimming shortened V by 0 bases and J by 6 bases, and 8 bases separated the two germline ends. The rearrangement uses TRBV30 and TRBJ1-2; D gene ambiguous. The input for sequencing was PBMCs, taken after 24 months of ibrutinib treatment. The sequence was collected from a human donor with chronic lymphocytic leukemia. The CDR3, as DNA: TGTGCCTGGAGTGTCGAGAGAGATGGCTACACCTTC. Amino acids: CAWSVERDGYTF.